Described below is a single TCR beta chain sequence and its context. Its matching antigen is unknown. At testing, patients were 2 to 39 years old, with reduced naive and increased memory T-cell proportions. Regulatory (CD25-high CD127-low) and conventional (CD25-low CD127-high) CD4+ T cells were sorted separately. Amplification used 52 TRBV primers and 13 TRBJ primers. TCRdb's table, derived via immunoSEQ multiplex PCR, lists solely in-frame clones and lacks some. The sample has under 7,000 clones; 85% to 90% are singletons. The sample is drawn from a study of regulatory T cells. Overall study findings and caveats: Patient repertoires had restricted TRB V-J pairs and skewed V and J usage, most in Tregs. Compared with autologous conventional CD4+ cells and control regulatory cells, CD3G-deficient regulatory T cells showed reduced diversity.

Per germline, CDR1 MNHNS and CDR2 SASEGT. The CDR3 totals 15 residues. V was cut by 1 base and J by 0 bases, with 10 bases left in between. Sequencing was performed on CD4+ Tregs sorted from blood. This TCR derives from a person between 18 and 35 years old with CD3G deficiency. The V and J genes are TRBV6-1 and TRBJ2-7; D is possibly TRBD1 (5 bases). The CDR3 nucleotides read TGTGCCAGCAGTGAAGGGGGCCGACGCTCCTACGAGCAGTACTTC. This codes for CASSEGGRRSYEQYF.